Listed here are 29 T cell receptor beta chains from one sample, sequenced in a study of shared clonotypes between healthy human individuals. TCRdb's table, derived via immunoSEQ multiplex PCR, lists solely in-frame clones and lacks some. Of approximately 2.3 million clones in the sample, approximately 93% were seen once. Sequenced: naive CD4+ T cells from PBMCs. Specified subset: CD45RA+ positively selected. The receptors were gathered from a man aged 18 to 30 in good health. Some clones in this sample may be carry-over from other donors' samples.

With respect to this clone: The sample contains more than one DNA sequence encoding this CDR3. V is TRBV5-6 and J is TRBJ2-4; possibly TRBD2 for D (6 bases). V lost 2 bases to trimming and J lost 0 bases, with 9 bases between them. Germline V CDR1 and CDR2: SGHDT, YYEEEE. The CDR3 covers 15 residues. The CDR3 bases are TGTGCCAGCAGCTTCGGGGGACTAGCCAAAAACATTCAGTACTTC. The encoded protein is CASSFGGLAKNIQYF. The variable domain in full, with the rest retrieved from reference TRBV5-6 and TRBJ2-4, is DAGVTQSPTHLIKTRGQQVTLRCSPKSGHDTVSWYQQALGQGPQFIFQYYEEEERQRGNFPDRFSGHQFPNYSSELNVNALLLGDSALYLCASSFGGLAKNIQYFGAGTRLSVL.

The chain has TRBV5-1 and TRBJ2-5; D is ambiguous. Trimming pared 1 base from V and 0 bases from J, leaving 13 bases between. Germline V gives CDR1 SGHRS, CDR2 YFSETQ. CDR3 length equals 16 residues. The CDR3 region has the DNA TGCGCCAGCAGCTTGTTGTCGGACGAGTACCAAGAGACCCAGTACTTC. This codes for CASSLLSDEYQETQYF.

Notes on this clone: This sample includes further DNA sequences coding for the same CDR3. The chain couples TRBV9 to TRBJ2-2; D gene uncertain. The CDR3 extends over 13 amino acids. CDR1 is SGDLS and CDR2 is YYNGEE in the germline V gene. V was trimmed by 1 base and J by 5 bases, leaving 6 bases between them. The CDR3 nucleotides read TGTGCCAGCAGCGTATTAGTGACCGGGGAGCTGTTTTTT. Translating gives CASSVLVTGELFF.

The chain is built from TRBV28 and TRBJ1-4, with TRBD1 as a possible D gene (5 bases). CDR3 length equals 14 residues. Trimming shortened V by 7 bases and J by 7 bases, and 16 bases separated the two germline ends. Germline V CDR1 and CDR2: MDHEN, SYDVKM. The CDR3 spells CASNSAGESEKLFF. Written as DNA, the CDR3 is TGTGCCAGCAATTCCGCGGGGGAAAGTGAAAAACTGTTTTTT.

This rearrangement joins TRBV7-9 to TRBJ1-2; 10 positions match TRBD1. V was pared by 5 bases and J by 6 bases, with 0 bases of the junction left unmatched. The CDR3 is made up of 12 amino acids. Germline V gene lookup returns CDR1 SEHNR and CDR2 FQNEAQ (reference sequence). The CDR3 coding sequence is TGTGCCAGCAGCGGGACAGGGGATGGCTACACCTTC. This encodes CASSGTGDGYTF.

The chain combines TRBV6-5 with TRBJ1-4, with a possible D match to TRBD1 (6 bases). Germline loops: CDR1 MNHEY, CDR2 SVGAGI. The CDR3 consists of 14 residues. V shed 6 bases and J shed 8 bases, with 16 bases lying between them. CDR3 amino acids: CASRGGVGGEKLFF. The CDR3 DNA follows: TGTGCCAGCAGGGGCGGCGTGGGGGGCGAAAAACTGTTTTTT.

The count of this clone is one. The chain has TRBV19 and TRBJ2-1; TRBD2 matches at 10 bases. With V trimmed by 5 bases and J by 6 bases, 10 bases remained unmatched. CDR3 length equals 16 residues. CDR1 and CDR2 from the germline V gene are LNHDA and SQIVND (reference sequence). CDR3 in amino acids: CASSPSSGSKFNEQFF. CDR3 bases: TGTGCCAGTAGTCCATCTAGCGGGAGTAAGTTCAATGAGCAGTTCTTC.

This chain links TRBV4-1 with TRBJ2-4; a possible D gene is TRBD1 (5 bases). Trimming stripped 4 bases from V and 0 bases from J, with 10 bases between. Per the germline V gene, CDR1 is MGHRA and CDR2 is YSYEKL. The CDR3 loop spans 15 amino acids. In nucleotides, the CDR3 is TGCGCCAGCAGCCCAATGACAGTAGCCAAAAACATTCAGTACTTC. Protein sequence: CASSPMTVAKNIQYF.

The rearrangement uses TRBV6-4 and TRBJ1-2, with D perhaps TRBD1 (5 bases). CDR1 MRHNA and CDR2 SNTAGT come from the germline V gene. The CDR3 totals 15 residues. Trimming cost V 5 bases and J 4 bases, with 17 bases left between them. The chain's CDR3 is CASSPSPPGTYGYTF. The CDR3 DNA reads as TGTGCCAGCAGTCCTTCACCCCCGGGGACCTATGGCTACACCTTC.

The gene calls are TRBV7-8 and TRBJ2-7; D not certain. This CDR3 region has 13 residues. From germline, CDR1 is SGHVS and CDR2 FQNEAQ. V was trimmed by 1 base and J by 9 bases, leaving 13 bases between them. CDR3 nucleotide sequence: TGTGCCAGCAGCTTAGTACACGGCGGCGGGCAGTACTTC. This encodes CASSLVHGGGQYF.

The genes are TRBV6-6 and TRBJ2-7; possibly TRBD2 for D (6 bases). V gave up 10 bases and J gave up 0 bases, with 16 bases separating them. CDR3 length: 14 residues. Germline V gene lookup returns CDR1 MNHNY and CDR2 SVGAGI (reference sequence). CDR3 nucleotide sequence: TGTGCCACCATAAGAGGAGGGACCTCCTACGAGCAGTACTTC. It specifies CATIRGGTSYEQYF.

This rearrangement joins TRBV11-2 to TRBJ2-1; TRBD2 matches at 13 bases. Germline CDR1 reads SGHAT; CDR2 reads FQNNGV. Trimming at V came to 5 bases and at J to 10 bases, leaving 11 bases not matched to a gene. CDR3 length equals 16 residues. The CDR3 bases are TGTGCCAGCAGCCCCGGACTAGCGGGAGTATCGGGAGAGCAGTTCTTC. It yields the protein CASSPGLAGVSGEQFF.

The J gene is TRBJ2-3, the V gene TRBV6-6; possible D gene TRBD2, 5 bases. Germline-derived CDR1 and CDR2 are MNHNY and SVGAGI (reference sequence). This CDR3 region has 12 residues. V was clipped by 6 bases and J by 6 bases, with 10 bases between them. CDR3 bases: TGTGCCAGCAGCTCCTCGGGGGATACGCAGTATTTT. This sequence encodes CASSSSGDTQYF.

The rearrangement links TRBV7-9 to TRBJ2-7; D gene ambiguous. The V gene lost 6 bases and the J gene lost 4 bases, with 10 bases spanning the gap. This CDR3 contains 12 residues. The V gene's germline CDR1 is SEHNR and CDR2 FQNEAQ (reference sequence). The CDR3 DNA reads TGTGCCAGCAGTGAGCTCGGATACGAGCAGTACTTC. Amino acid sequence: CASSELGYEQYF.

The chain links TRBV18 to TRBJ2-3; 16 bases match TRBD2. V shed 6 bases and J 2 bases; nucleotides not matched to a gene: 11. Germline assignment: CDR1 KGHSH and CDR2 LQKENI. This CDR3 region has 19 residues. The CDR3 coding sequence is TGTGCCAGCTCGCATTATTCCGGGACTAGCGGGAGGGCCACAGATACGCAGTATTTT. Translated: CASSHYSGTSGRATDTQYF.

The gene calls are TRBV4-2 and TRBJ2-1, with D unclear. Trimming took off 0 bases at V and 9 bases at J, with 9 bases between the two ends. CDR3 length: 13 amino acids. The germline CDR1 and CDR2 sequences are LGHNA and YNFKEQ. DNA for the CDR3: TGTGCCAGCAGCCAAGACCCGGTGCGTGAGCAGTTCTTC. It codes for CASSQDPVREQFF.

This chain joins TRBV10-3 and TRBJ2-5, with D perhaps TRBD1 or TRBD2 (5 bases each). Trimming stripped 6 bases from V and 1 base from J, with 9 bases between. This CDR3 is built from 13 residues. Germline CDR1 ENHRY, CDR2 SYGVKD. The CDR3 is CAIRGRLQETQYF. The CDR3 coding sequence is TGTGCCATCAGGGGACGGCTCCAAGAGACCCAGTACTTC.

This sequence joins TRBV9 and TRBJ2-2; D call uncertain. CDR1 is SGDLS and CDR2 is YYNGEE in the germline V gene. The CDR3 covers 14 residues. Trimming removed 3 bases from V and 3 bases from J, with 9 bases in between. Written as DNA, the CDR3 is TGTGCCAGCAGCGGGGGTTACCACACCGGGGAGCTGTTTTTT. Its translation is CASSGGYHTGELFF.

This sequence joins TRBV2 and TRBJ2-4; TRBD2 matches at 7 bases. This CDR3 spans 14 amino acids. Germline assignment: CDR1 SNHLY and CDR2 FYNNEI. V lost 5 bases to trimming and J lost 2 bases; unmatched junction nucleotides: 3. The CDR3 here is CASSSTSPKNIQYF. The DNA of the CDR3 is TGTGCCAGCAGTTCGACTAGCCCCAAAAACATTCAGTACTTC.

This chain uses TRBV10-3 with TRBJ2-4; 9 bases map to TRBD1. The CDR3 is 13 amino acids. CDR1 is ENHRY, CDR2 SYGVKD, per germline. J was trimmed by 3 bases and V by 9 bases; bases with no gene match: 3. CDR3 amino acids: CAMTGGRKNIQYF. The CDR3 DNA sequence: TGTGCCATGACAGGGGGACGCAAAAACATTCAGTACTTC.

This chain uses TRBV11-2 with TRBJ1-2; perhaps TRBD1 as D (5 bases). Germline CDR1 and CDR2: SGHAT and FQNNGV. The CDR3 sequence is 14 residues long. Trimming took off 1 base at V and 8 bases at J, with 14 bases between the two ends. In DNA, the CDR3 is TGTGCCAGCAGCTTAGCCGGGACGGGTAAAGGCTACACCTTC. Translated: CASSLAGTGKGYTF.

The V gene is TRBV9, the J gene TRBJ1-1; maybe TRBD1 (6 bases). Per the germline V gene, CDR1 is SGDLS and CDR2 is YYNGEE. V was clipped by 1 base and J by 3 bases, with 10 bases between them. The CDR3 spans 14 residues. CDR3 in amino acids: CASSVRGQHTEAFF. The CDR3, as DNA: TGTGCCAGCAGCGTACGGGGGCAGCACACTGAAGCTTTCTTT. The variable domain in full, with the rest retrieved from reference TRBV9 and TRBJ1-1, is DSGVTQTPKHLITATGQRVTLRCSPRSGDLSVYWYQQSLDQGLQFLIQYYNGEERAKGNILERFSAQQFPDLHSELNLSSLELGDSALYFCASSVRGQHTEAFFGQGTRLTVV.

This rearrangement joins TRBV7-9 to TRBJ1-2; TRBD1 aligns across 8 bases. Trimming cost V 5 bases and J 5 bases; bases outside gene matches: 10. The CDR3 consists of 15 residues. Germline CDR1 SEHNR, CDR2 FQNEAQ (reference sequence). The CDR3 DNA follows: TGTGCCAGCAGCCCCGACAGGGGAACTGGGTATGGCTACACCTTC. It codes for CASSPDRGTGYGYTF. Using reference TRBV7-9 and TRBJ1-2 for the parts outside the CDR3, the full variable domain is DTGVSQNPRHKITKRGQNVTFRCDPISEHNRLYWYRQTLGQGPEFLTYFQNEAQLEKSRLLSDRFSAERPKGSFSTLEIQRTEQGDSAMYLCASSPDRGTGYGYTFGSGTRLTVV.

The chain uses TRBV19 and TRBJ2-5, with 8 bases that match TRBD2. This CDR3 region has 14 residues. Germline V lookup: CDR1 LNHDA, CDR2 SQIVND (reference sequence). The V gene end was trimmed by 3 bases and the J gene end by 5 bases; junction bases not matched to a gene: 5. The DNA for the CDR3 is TGTGCCAGTAGTATTGGACTAGCTCTTGAGACCCAGTACTTC. It encodes CASSIGLALETQYF.

This chain connects TRBV2 to TRBJ2-7, with 7 positions matching TRBD2. V dropped 6 bases and J dropped 5; count of bases not matched to a gene: 10. The CDR3 is 14 residues long. The germline V gene encodes CDR1 SNHLY and CDR2 FYNNEI. CDR3 protein: CASRMVGGDHEQYF. In DNA form, the CDR3 reads TGTGCCAGCAGGATGGTTGGGGGGGACCACGAGCAGTACTTC. Looking up the rest from reference TRBV2 and TRBJ2-7 gives the full variable domain: EPEVTQTPSHQVTQMGQEVILRCVPISNHLYFYWYRQILGQKVEFLVSFYNNEISEKSEIFDDQFSVERPDGSNFTLKIRSTKLEDSAMYFCASRMVGGDHEQYFGPGTRLTVT.

The CDR3 nucleotides are TGTGCCAGCAGCTGGACTAGCGGGACCCAAGAGACCCAGTACTTC. Residues: CASSWTSGTQETQYF. J is TRBJ2-5 and V is TRBV4-2, with 12 bases fitting TRBD2. The CDR3 has 15 amino acids. Germline CDR1 is LGHNA and CDR2 is YNFKEQ. Germline trimming cut 5 bases from V and 1 base from J; bases unmatched to any gene: 2.

The chain recombines TRBV14 with TRBJ2-1; TRBD2 aligns across 12 bases. With V trimmed by 4 bases and J by 9 bases, 7 bases remained unmatched. This CDR3 is built from 15 residues. The V gene's germline CDR1 is SGHDN and CDR2 FVKESK. The CDR3 loop reads CASSRLAGGQAEQFF. The CDR3 DNA sequence: TGTGCCAGCAGCCGGCTAGCGGGAGGGCAGGCTGAGCAGTTCTTC.

This chain links TRBV28 with TRBJ1-2; D gene uncertain. Trimming stripped 5 bases from V and 4 bases from J, with 11 bases between. In germline, CDR1 is MDHEN, CDR2 SYDVKM. The CDR3 covers 13 residues. The CDR3 loop reads CASSRGRSYGYTF. DNA for the CDR3: TGTGCCAGCAGTAGAGGACGGAGCTATGGCTACACCTTC.

A single count supports this clone. This chain links TRBV6-6 with TRBJ1-2; the D gene is possibly TRBD1 (5 bases). The germline gives CDR1 MNHNY, CDR2 SVGAGI (reference sequence). V was clipped by 8 bases and J by 4 bases, with 17 bases between them. This CDR3 is built from 14 residues. As DNA, the CDR3 is TGTGCCAGCTCGCAACTTGGGGCTACCTATGGCTACACCTTC. This translates into CASSQLGATYGYTF.